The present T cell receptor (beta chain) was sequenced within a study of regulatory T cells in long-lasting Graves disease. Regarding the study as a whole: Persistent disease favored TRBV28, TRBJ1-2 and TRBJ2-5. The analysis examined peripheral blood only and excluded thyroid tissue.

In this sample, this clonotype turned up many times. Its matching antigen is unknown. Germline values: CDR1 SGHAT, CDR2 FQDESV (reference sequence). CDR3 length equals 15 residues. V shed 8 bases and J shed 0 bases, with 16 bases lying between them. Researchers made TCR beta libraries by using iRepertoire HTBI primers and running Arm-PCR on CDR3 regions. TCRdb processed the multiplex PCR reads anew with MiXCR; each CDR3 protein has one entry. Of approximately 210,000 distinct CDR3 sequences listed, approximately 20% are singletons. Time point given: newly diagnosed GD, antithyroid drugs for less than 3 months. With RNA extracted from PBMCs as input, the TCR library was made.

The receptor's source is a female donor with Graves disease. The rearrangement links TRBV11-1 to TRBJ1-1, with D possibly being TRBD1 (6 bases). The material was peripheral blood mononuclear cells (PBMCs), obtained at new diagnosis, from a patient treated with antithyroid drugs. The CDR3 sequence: CASGQTALLNTEAFF. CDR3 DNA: TGTGCCAGCGGACAGACAGCTCTCCTGAACACTGAAGCTTTCTTT.